This passage covers 9 T cell receptor beta chains from one sample sequenced in a study of cytomegalovirus exposure and HLA in healthy donors. Generated by immunoSEQ multiplex PCR, the TCRdb table keeps only in-frame clones and is missing some. This table has some 130,000 clones, approximately 84% appearing once. The sequenced material came from PBMCs. These receptors came from a woman aged 25-40 years in good health and CMV-seronegative.

This clone was counted only a few times. Written as DNA, the CDR3 is TGCGCCAGCAGCCAGCCAGGGGCAGGAGTTCAGGAGACCCAGTACTTC. Translation gives CASSQPGAGVQETQYF. This chain uses TRBV4-1 with TRBJ2-5, with D possibly TRBD1 on 6 matching bases. Germline CDR1 reads MGHRA; CDR2 reads YSYEKL. Between the trimmed V and J ends, which lost 3 bases and 5 bases, there was a span of 19 bases. There are 16 residues in the CDR3.

The rearrangement joins TRBV6-5 to TRBJ2-3; 8 nucleotides align to TRBD1. The CDR3 runs to 16 residues. The germline gives CDR1 MNHEY, CDR2 SVGAGI. J was trimmed by 2 bases and V by 0 bases; bases with no gene match: 4. The CDR3 region is CASSYSWTGNTDTQYF. In nucleotides, the CDR3 is TGTGCCAGCAGTTACTCCTGGACAGGGAACACAGATACGCAGTATTTT.

The rearrangement uses TRBV19 and TRBJ1-5; D uncertain. This CDR3 contains 15 residues. The germline CDR1 and CDR2 sequences are LNHDA and SQIVND (reference sequence). V lost 3 bases to trimming and J lost 1 base, with 10 bases between them. CDR3 nucleotide sequence: TGTGCCAGTAGTATTGTGTCACAGAGCAATCAGCCCCAGCATTTT. This codes for CASSIVSQSNQPQHF.

This sequence joins TRBV5-4 and TRBJ1-6; D is perhaps TRBD1 (6 bases). This CDR3 spans 16 amino acids. Germline-derived CDR1 and CDR2 are SGHNT and YYREEE (reference sequence). Trimming removed 4 bases from V and 7 bases from J, with 18 bases in between. CDR3 bases: TGTGCCAGCAGCCAGATACAGGGTCCCCACAATTCACCCCTCCACTTT. Translating it yields CASSQIQGPHNSPLHF.

This chain joins TRBV4-2 and TRBJ2-7; D perhaps matches TRBD2 (6 bases). Germline CDR1 reads LGHNA; CDR2 reads YNFKEQ. Trimming took off 9 bases at V and 2 bases at J, with 17 bases between the two ends. The CDR3 totals 14 residues. CDR3 in DNA: TGTGCCAGTGCGCACACGGGAGTAGCCTACGAGCAGTACTTC. Amino acids: CASAHTGVAYEQYF.

The V call is TRBV5-4, the J call TRBJ1-5, with 9 nucleotides matching TRBD1. Per germline, CDR1 SGHNT and CDR2 YYREEE (reference sequence). CDR3 length equals 13 residues. V lost 4 bases and J lost 7; bases outside the gene matches: 3. The CDR3 spells CASSVGQGQPQHF. As DNA, the CDR3 is TGTGCCAGCAGCGTGGGACAGGGCCAGCCCCAGCATTTT. Variable domain in full (rest from reference TRBV5-4 and TRBJ1-5): ETGVTQSPTHLIKTRGQQVTLRCSSQSGHNTVSWYQQALGQGPQFIFQYYREEENGRGNFPPRFSGLQFPNYSSELNVNALELDDSALYLCASSVGQGQPQHFGDGTRLSIL.

The V call is TRBV18, the J call TRBJ1-2; a possible D gene is TRBD1 (5 bases). The CDR3 is 13 residues long. CDR1 and CDR2 (germline): KGHSH, LQKENI. Trimming removed 6 bases from V and 6 bases from J, with 14 bases in between. The CDR3 here is CASSYPGEDGYTF. The CDR3 nucleotides read TGTGCCAGCTCCTATCCGGGGGAAGATGGCTACACCTTC.

V is TRBV2 and J is TRBJ2-1, with 9 bases aligning to TRBD2. Germline V CDR1 and CDR2: SNHLY, FYNNEI. V dropped 5 bases and J dropped 4; count of bases not matched to a gene: 6. This CDR3 has 15 residues. The CDR3 here is CASSSERGAYNEQFF. CDR3 nucleotides: TGTGCCAGCAGTTCAGAGCGGGGGGCTTACAATGAGCAGTTCTTC.

This chain joins TRBV15 and TRBJ2-3; 8 positions match TRBD2. V dropped 6 bases and J dropped 4; count of bases not matched to a gene: 6. The CDR3 is made up of 14 amino acids. The germline CDR1 and CDR2 sequences are LNHNV and YYDKDF (reference sequence). CDR3 nucleotides: TGTGCCACCAGACGGGGGGGCAGCGCAGATACGCAGTATTTT. It codes for CATRRGGSADTQYF.